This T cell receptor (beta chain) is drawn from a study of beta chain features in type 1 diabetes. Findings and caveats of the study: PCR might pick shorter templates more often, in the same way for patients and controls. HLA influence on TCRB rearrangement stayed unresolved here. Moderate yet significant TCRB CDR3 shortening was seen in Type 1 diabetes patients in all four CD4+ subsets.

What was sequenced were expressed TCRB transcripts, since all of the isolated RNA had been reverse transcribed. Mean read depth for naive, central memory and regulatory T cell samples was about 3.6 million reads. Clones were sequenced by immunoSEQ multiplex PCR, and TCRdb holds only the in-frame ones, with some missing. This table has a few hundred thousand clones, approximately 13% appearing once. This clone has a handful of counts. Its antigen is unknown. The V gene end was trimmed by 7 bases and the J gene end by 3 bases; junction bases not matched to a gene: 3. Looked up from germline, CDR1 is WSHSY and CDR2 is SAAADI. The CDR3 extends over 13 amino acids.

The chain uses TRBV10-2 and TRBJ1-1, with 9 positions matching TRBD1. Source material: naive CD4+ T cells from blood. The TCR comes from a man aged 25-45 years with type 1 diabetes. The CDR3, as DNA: TGCGCCAGCAAACGACAGGGGGACACTGAAGCTTTCTTT. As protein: CASKRQGDTEAFF.